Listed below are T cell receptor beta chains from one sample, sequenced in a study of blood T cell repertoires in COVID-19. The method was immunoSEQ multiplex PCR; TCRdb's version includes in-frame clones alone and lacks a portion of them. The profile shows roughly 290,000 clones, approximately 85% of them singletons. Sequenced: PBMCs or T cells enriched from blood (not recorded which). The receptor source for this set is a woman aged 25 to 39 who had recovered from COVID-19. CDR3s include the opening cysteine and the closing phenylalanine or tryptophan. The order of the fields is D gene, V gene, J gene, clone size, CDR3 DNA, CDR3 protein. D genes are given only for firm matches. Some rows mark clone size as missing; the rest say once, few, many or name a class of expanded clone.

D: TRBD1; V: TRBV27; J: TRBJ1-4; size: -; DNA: TGTGCCAGCAGTTTGGGGACAGGGAGGGTCTTAGTGGAAAAACTGTTTTTT; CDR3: CASSLGTGRVLVEKLFF
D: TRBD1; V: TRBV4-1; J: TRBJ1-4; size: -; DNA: TGCGCCAGCAGCCAAGACCAACGGACAGGGGTTGGTGAAAAACTGTTTTTT; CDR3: CASSQDQRTGVGEKLFF
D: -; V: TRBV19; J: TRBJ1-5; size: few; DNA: TGTGCCAGTAGTATGCGTTCGGGTGAGCCCCAGCATTTT; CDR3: CASSMRSGEPQHF
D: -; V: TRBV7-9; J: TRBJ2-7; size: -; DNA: TGTGCCAGCAGCCCCGACTACTCCTACGAGCAGTACTTC; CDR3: CASSPDYSYEQYF
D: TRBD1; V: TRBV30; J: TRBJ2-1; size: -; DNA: TGTGCCTGGAACAGGGGGGTTTACAATGAGCAGTTCTTC; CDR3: CAWNRGVYNEQFF
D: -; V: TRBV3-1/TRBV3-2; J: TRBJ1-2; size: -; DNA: TGTGCCAGCTTCTCGGGGCTGGCGCTACAGGGTTCCGTTCCTGGCTACACCTTC; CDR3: CASFSGLALQGSVPGYTF
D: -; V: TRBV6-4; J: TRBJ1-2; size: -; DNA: TGTGCCAGCAGTGATTCGGGACACTACACCTTC; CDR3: CASSDSGHYTF
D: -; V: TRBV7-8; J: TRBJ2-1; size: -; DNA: TGTGCCAGCAGCCCTACCCAGGGCCACTTCTACAATGAGCAGTTCTTC; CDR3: CASSPTQGHFYNEQFF
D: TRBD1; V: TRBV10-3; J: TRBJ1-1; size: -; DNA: TGTGCCACCAGCACAGGGGGCGCGAACACTGAAGCTTTCTTT; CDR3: CATSTGGANTEAFF
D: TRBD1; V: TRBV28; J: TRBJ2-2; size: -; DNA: TGTGCCAGCAGTTTAGGGACCGGGACAGGGCGCACCGGGGAGCTGTTTTTT; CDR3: CASSLGTGTGRTGELFF
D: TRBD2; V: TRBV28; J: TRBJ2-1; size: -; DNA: TGTGCCAGCAGTTTCCCCCCACTAGCGGTTAGCTCCTACAATGAGCAGTTCTTC; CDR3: CASSFPPLAVSSYNEQFF
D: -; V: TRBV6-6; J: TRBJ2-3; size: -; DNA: TGTGCCAGCAGTTACATCAGGGAGGTAGATACGCAGTATTTT; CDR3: CASSYIREVDTQYF
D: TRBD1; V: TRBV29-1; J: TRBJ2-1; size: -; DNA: TGCAGCGTATTTCCGGGACAGGGGGCGATTGATGAGCAGTTCTTC; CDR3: CSVFPGQGAIDEQFF
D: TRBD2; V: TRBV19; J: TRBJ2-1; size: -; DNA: TGTGCCAGTAGTATAGCGGGAGGGCCTTTTGATGAGCAGTTCTTC; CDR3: CASSIAGGPFDEQFF
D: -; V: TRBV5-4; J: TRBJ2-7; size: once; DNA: TGTGCCAGCAGCGCGCAGGGGGGGCAGTACTTC; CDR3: CASSAQGGQYF
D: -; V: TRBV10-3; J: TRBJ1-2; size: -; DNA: TGTGCCATCAGGGGGGCGAACTATGGCTACACCTTC; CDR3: CAIRGANYGYTF
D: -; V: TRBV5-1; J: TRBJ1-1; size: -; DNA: TGCGCCAGCAGCCCTAGACAGGATGACACTGAAGCTTTCTTT; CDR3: CASSPRQDDTEAFF
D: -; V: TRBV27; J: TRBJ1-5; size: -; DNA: TGTGCCAGCCAGGGGAACGGCAATCAGCCCCAGCATTTT; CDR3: CASQGNGNQPQHF
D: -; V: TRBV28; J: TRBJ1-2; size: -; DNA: TGTGCCAGCAGCAGCCAGAGCGTAGGCTACACCTTC; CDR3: CASSSQSVGYTF
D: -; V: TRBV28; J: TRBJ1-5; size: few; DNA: TGTGCCAGCAGTTTATCACAGGTACGTCAGCCCCAGCATTTT; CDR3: CASSLSQVRQPQHF
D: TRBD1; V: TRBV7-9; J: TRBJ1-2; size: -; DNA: TGTGCCAGCAGCCCGGACAGGGAGGTGTGGGATGGCTACACCTTC; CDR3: CASSPDREVWDGYTF
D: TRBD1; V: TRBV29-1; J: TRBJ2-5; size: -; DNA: TGCAGCGTTGGACAGGGCGAGGAGACCCAGTACTTC; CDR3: CSVGQGEETQYF
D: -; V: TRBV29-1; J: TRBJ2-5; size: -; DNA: TGCAGCGTCCAAGGGGCGGGGGCCAACCAAAAGACCCAGTACTTC; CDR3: CSVQGAGANQKTQYF
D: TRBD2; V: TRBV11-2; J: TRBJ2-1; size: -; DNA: TGTGCCAGCAGCCCCCGACTAGCGTCGTACAATGAGCAGTTCTTC; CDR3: CASSPRLASYNEQFF
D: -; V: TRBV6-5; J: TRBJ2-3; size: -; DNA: TGTGCCAGCAGCATAAAAGCCACAGATACGCAGTATTTT; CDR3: CASSIKATDTQYF
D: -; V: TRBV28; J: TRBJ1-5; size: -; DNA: TGTGCCAGCAGTTTCGCGGGGGGTTATCAGCCCCAGCATTTT; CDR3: CASSFAGGYQPQHF
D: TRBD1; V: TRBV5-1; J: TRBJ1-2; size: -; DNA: TGCGCCAGCAGCCCGGGACAGGGGCACTATGGCTACACCTTC; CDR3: CASSPGQGHYGYTF
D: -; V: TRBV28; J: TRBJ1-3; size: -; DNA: TGTGCCAGCAGTCGCACGGTCTCTGGAAACACCATATATTTT; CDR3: CASSRTVSGNTIYF
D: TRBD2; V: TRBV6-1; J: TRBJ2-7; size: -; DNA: TGTGCCAGCAGTGAAGGAGTAGCGGGCAGCTCCTACGAGCAGTACTTC; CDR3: CASSEGVAGSSYEQYF
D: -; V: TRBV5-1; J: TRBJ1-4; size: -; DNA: TGCGCCAGTACCCGAGGGGACACAACCGGGTCTGGAAAACTGTTTTTT; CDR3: CASTRGDTTGSGKLFF
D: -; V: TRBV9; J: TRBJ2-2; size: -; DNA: TGTGCCAGCAGCCCGGACTTATGGACCGGGGAGCTGTTTTTT; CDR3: CASSPDLWTGELFF
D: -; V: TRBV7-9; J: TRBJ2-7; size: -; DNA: TGTGCCAGCAGCACGGGACTGCACCCTCCCTACGAGCAGTACTTC; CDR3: CASSTGLHPPYEQYF
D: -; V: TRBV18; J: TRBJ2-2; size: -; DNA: TGTGCCAGCTCATCCCGCTCCGTACTCCTACCGCGGAACACCGGGGAGCTGTTTTTT; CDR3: CASSSRSVLLPRNTGELFF
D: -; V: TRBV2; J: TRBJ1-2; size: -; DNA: TGTGCCAGCAGTGAAGGCAGGGTATATGGCTACACCTTC; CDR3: CASSEGRVYGYTF
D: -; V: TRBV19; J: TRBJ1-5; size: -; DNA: TGTGCCAGTAGTCCCCTAGCAGGTCGGAGGAATCAGCCCCAGCATTTT; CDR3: CASSPLAGRRNQPQHF
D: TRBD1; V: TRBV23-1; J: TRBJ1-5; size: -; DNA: TGCGCCAGCAGTCACCGACAGGGTGTGAATCAGCCCCAGCATTTT; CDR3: CASSHRQGVNQPQHF
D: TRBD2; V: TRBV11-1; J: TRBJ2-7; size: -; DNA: TGTGCCAGCAGCTTAAAGGCTAGCGGGACCTACGAGCAGTACTTC; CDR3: CASSLKASGTYEQYF
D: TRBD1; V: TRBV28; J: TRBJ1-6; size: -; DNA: TGTGCCAGCAGTTTCGGACAGGGGATTTATAATTCACCCCTCCACTTT; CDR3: CASSFGQGIYNSPLHF
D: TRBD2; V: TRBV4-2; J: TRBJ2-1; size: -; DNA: TGTGCCAGCAGCCAAGAAGGTAGCGGGAGCCGTAAGGGCTCCTACAATGAGCAGTTCTTC; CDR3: CASSQEGSGSRKGSYNEQFF
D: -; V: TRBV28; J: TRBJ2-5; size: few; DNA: TGTGCCAGCAGCCGCGCGAAAGAGACCCAGTACTTC; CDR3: CASSRAKETQYF
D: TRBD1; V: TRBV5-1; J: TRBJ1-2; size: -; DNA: TGCGCCAGCAGCTTGGGTGGCCGACAGGGAGGCTATGGCTACACCTTC; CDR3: CASSLGGRQGGYGYTF
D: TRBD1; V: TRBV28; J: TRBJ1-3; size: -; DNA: TGTGCCAGCCACGTTCCCTCCGGCAGGGGGGATGAAAACACCATATATTTT; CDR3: CASHVPSGRGDENTIYF